This T cell receptor beta chain was sequenced in a study of blood T cell repertoires in COVID-19. The wider study: From T cells, B-cell-depleted T cells, or PBMCs came the material, which was cDNA or gDNA.

Everyone who took part was 18 to 89 years old, and they came from fewer than 25 US areas. Germline CDR1 MRHNA, CDR2 SNTAGT. J lost 5 bases, V lost 7 bases, and 8 bases had no gene match. The CDR3 sequence is 13 residues long. TCRdb's copy holds only in-frame clones and misses some; the assay was immunoSEQ multiplex PCR. The table includes about 360,000 clones, roughly 88% detected once. The chain recombines TRBV6-4 with TRBJ2-7; 7 bases fit TRBD1. This TCR came from a woman between 40 and 55 years old with acute COVID-19. Sequenced input: PBMCs or T cells enriched from blood (not recorded which). CDR3 residues: CASNPTGSHEQYF. As DNA, the CDR3 is TGTGCCAGCAACCCGACAGGGTCCCACGAGCAGTACTTC.